This section outlines one T cell receptor beta chain sequence together with its context. This sample is part of a study of blood T cell repertoires in COVID-19. Study-level information: Donors in Cohort 3 counted as recovered after two negative PCRs, clearance, or symptom resolution.

V shed 1 base and J shed 7 bases, with 11 bases lying between them. The CDR3 sequence is 14 residues long. The germline gives CDR1 MDHEN, CDR2 SYDVKM. Assay used: immunoSEQ multiplex PCR; TCRdb lists only in-frame clones, some missing. The data show 200,000 to 250,000 clones, with 85% to 90% seen just once and over 3% held by the top ten. V is TRBV28 and J is TRBJ1-5; no clear D gene. Material for sequencing was PBMCs or T cells enriched from blood (not recorded which). The sequence derives from a woman between 50 and 59 years old in a cohort exposed to, infected with or recovered from COVID-19 (not recorded which). The CDR3 sequence is CASSLFLNEQPQHF. The CDR3 nucleotides are TGTGCCAGCAGTTTATTCCTGAACGAGCAGCCCCAGCATTTT.